Below, 17 T cell receptor beta chains from the same sample are listed, as sequenced in a study of T cells after yellow fever vaccination. One entry per CDR3 protein results from TCRdb running MiXCR on the 5' RACE reads. The sample has 160,000 or so distinct CDR3 sequences; 6% to 7.5% are singletons. The material was CD4+ T cells sorted from PBMCs, obtained more than 4 days after the first yellow fever vaccination. The receptors here all came from a man aged 18 to 30 who received the YFV17D yellow fever vaccine.

The rearrangement joins TRBV20-1 to TRBJ2-5, with 8 nucleotides matching TRBD1. This CDR3 region has 15 residues. The ends lost 5 bases at V and 2 bases at J; junction bases unmatched: 10. Germline V gives CDR1 DFQATT, CDR2 SNEGSKA (reference sequence). The chain's CDR3 is CSARPGTGLQETQYF. The DNA for the CDR3 is TGCAGTGCTCGTCCCGGGACAGGCTTACAAGAGACCCAGTACTTC.

V and J are TRBV20-1 and TRBJ1-6, with D possibly being TRBD1 (6 bases). V lost 6 bases, J lost 3 bases, and 9 bases lay in between. The CDR3 length is 13 residues. Germline values: CDR1 DFQATT, CDR2 SNEGSKA (reference sequence). As DNA, the CDR3 is TGCAGTGCCCGGGACAACTATAATTCACCCCTCCACTTT. It codes for CSARDNYNSPLHF.

This clonotype was seen ten or more times. The rearrangement joins TRBV3-1 to TRBJ2-2; 10 bases are shared with TRBD1. J gave up 5 bases and V 1 base, and 1 base lay outside the gene matches. CDR3 length: 15 amino acids. The germline gives CDR1 LGHDT, CDR2 YNNKEL (reference sequence). The CDR3 nucleotides read TGTGCCAGCAGCCAAGGGGGACAGGGGACCGGGGAGCTGTTTTTT. It encodes CASSQGGQGTGELFF.

The gene calls are TRBV20-1 and TRBJ1-4; D possibly corresponds to TRBD1 (6 bases). The germline gives CDR1 DFQATT, CDR2 SNEGSKA (reference sequence). The germline V and J ends were trimmed by 0 bases and 5 bases, with 13 bases remaining between them. The CDR3 spans 15 residues. CDR3 sequence reads: CSARDAGGANEKLFF. The CDR3 DNA follows: TGCAGTGCTAGAGATGCGGGGGGCGCGAATGAAAAACTGTTTTTT.

This clonotype was seen many times. The chain recombines TRBV12-3 or TRBV12-4 with TRBJ1-5; D not certain. This CDR3 contains 13 residues. The V end lost 3 bases, the J end lost 4 bases, and 7 bases lay between the germline ends. The DNA for the CDR3 is TGTGCCAGCAGTTTGTTCAAAAATCAGCCCCAGCATTTT. Protein sequence: CASSLFKNQPQHF.

This chain connects TRBV20-1 to TRBJ1-5; D not resolved. CDR1 is DFQATT and CDR2 is SNEGSKA in the germline V gene (reference sequence). V lost 0 bases and J lost 4, with 19 bases in between. This CDR3 has 17 amino acids. Written as DNA, the CDR3 is TGCAGTGCTAGAGATCTACTACAGAGTTACGCAAATCAGCCCCAGCATTTT. Translated: CSARDLLQSYANQPQHF.

V and J are TRBV24-1 and TRBJ2-1; the match to TRBD2 covers 10 bases. The ends lost 5 bases at V and 8 bases at J; junction bases unmatched: 8. The CDR3 is made up of 15 amino acids. Germline V gene sequence: CDR1 KGHDR, CDR2 SFDVKD. CDR3 in amino acids: CATSGTSGESHEQFF. The CDR3 DNA follows: TGTGCCACCAGTGGAACTAGCGGGGAAAGTCATGAGCAGTTCTTC.

This clonotype has a count of ten or more. The chain has TRBV6-1 and TRBJ1-6, with D maybe TRBD1 (5 bases). Germline CDR1 MNHNS, CDR2 SASEGT. CDR3 size: 17 residues. V was pared by 8 bases and J by 11 bases, with 28 bases between. The CDR3 reads CASGRGRSVSIWAPLHF. CDR3 bases: TGTGCCAGCGGCCGGGGGAGGTCCGTCTCCATCTGGGCACCCCTCCACTTT.

The chain links TRBV6-1 to TRBJ1-1; D remains ambiguous. The V gene lost 0 bases and the J gene lost 1 base, with 6 bases spanning the gap. This CDR3 is 14 amino acids long. Per germline, CDR1 MNHNS and CDR2 SASEGT. In DNA, the CDR3 is TGTGCCAGCAGTGAAGCCTCAGAGAACACTGAAGCTTTCTTT. It is translated as CASSEASENTEAFF.

In its sample, this clonotype was seen a few times. The chain combines TRBV20-1 with TRBJ2-7; D gene uncertain. CDR3 size: 14 residues. CDR1 and CDR2 from the germline V gene are DFQATT and SNEGSKA (reference sequence). V dropped 8 bases and J dropped 0 bases, with 17 bases sitting between them. The CDR3 DNA sequence: TGCAGTTTCCGGATGGGATTCAACTCCTACGAGCAGTACTTC. This translates into CSFRMGFNSYEQYF.

This clonotype was seen many times. This chain connects TRBV7-2 to TRBJ1-4; 9 nucleotides align to TRBD1. With 3 bases clipped from V and 1 base from J, the junction kept 3 bases outside the gene matches. The CDR3 extends over 16 amino acids. The germline V gene encodes CDR1 SGHTA and CDR2 FQGNSA. The CDR3 protein is CASSFDRGVTNEKLFF. CDR3 nucleotides: TGTGCCAGCAGCTTCGACAGGGGGGTAACTAATGAAAAACTGTTTTTT.

The V gene is TRBV6-5, the J gene TRBJ2-2; 12 bases align to TRBD2. V lost 2 bases to trimming and J lost 9 bases; unmatched junction nucleotides: 7. Looked up from germline, CDR1 is MNHEY and CDR2 is SVGAGI. CDR3 size: 16 residues. The CDR3 DNA reads TGTGCCAGCAGTTACGACCTAGCGGGGGGGGCTCGGGAGCTGTTTTTT. Translating gives CASSYDLAGGARELFF.

V is TRBV4-1 and J is TRBJ1-5; TRBD1 might be the D (6 bases). CDR1 and CDR2 (germline): MGHRA, YSYEKL. The V end was cut by 0 bases, the J end by 7 bases, with 13 bases between. This CDR3 contains 15 residues. The CDR3 DNA reads as TGCGCCAGCAGCCAAGAAGGGCAGGGGACGCAGCCCCAGCATTTT. Residues: CASSQEGQGTQPQHF.

There are many counts of this clonotype. The chain couples TRBV7-2 to TRBJ1-2, with D unclear. Germline V lookup: CDR1 SGHTA, CDR2 FQGNSA. The length of the CDR3 is 13 residues. Trimming removed 4 bases at V and 8 bases at J, with 14 bases between. This CDR3 reads CASSSTSSGGYTF. The CDR3 nucleotides are TGTGCCAGCAGCTCAACGAGCAGCGGGGGCTACACCTTC.

V is TRBV19 and J is TRBJ2-3; maybe TRBD2 (5 bases). The germline V gene has CDR1 LNHDA and CDR2 SQIVND (reference sequence). Trimming shortened V by 3 bases and J by 8 bases, and 18 bases separated the two germline ends. The length of the CDR3 is 15 residues. The CDR3 reads CASSIRGSQRGTQYF. In DNA, the CDR3 is TGTGCCAGTAGTATCCGGGGATCCCAGAGAGGTACGCAGTATTTT. Drawing the rest from reference TRBV19 and TRBJ2-3, the complete variable domain is DGGITQSPKYLFRKEGQNVTLSCEQNLNHDAMYWYRQDPGQGLRLIYYSQIVNDFQKGDIAEGYSVSREKKESFPLTVTSAQKNPTAFYLCASSIRGSQRGTQYFGPGTRLTVL.

This clonotype was found many times. This chain links TRBV13 with TRBJ2-3; 9 nucleotides align to TRBD2. The CDR3 length is 16 residues. The trim removed 1 base at V and 2 bases at J, leaving 4 bases unmatched. The germline CDR1 and CDR2 sequences are PRHDT and FYEKMQ (reference sequence). The CDR3 loop reads CASSLERLAVTDTQYF. CDR3 DNA: TGTGCCAGCAGCTTAGAGCGACTAGCGGTCACAGATACGCAGTATTTT. Based on the CDR3 plus reference TRBV13 and TRBJ2-3, the full variable domain is AAGVIQSPRHLIKEKRETATLKCYPIPRHDTVYWYQQGPGQDPQFLISFYEKMQSDKGSIPDRFSAQQFSDYHSELNMSSLELGDSALYFCASSLERLAVTDTQYFGPGTRLTVL.

This clonotype was detected only a few times. This rearrangement joins TRBV9 to TRBJ2-5; a weak D match, TRBD2 (6 bases). Trimming removed 0 bases at V and 8 bases at J, with 11 bases between. CDR1 SGDLS and CDR2 YYNGEE come from the germline V gene. There are 13 residues in the CDR3. CDR3 region: CASSVGDSGTQYF. CDR3 bases: TGTGCCAGCAGCGTAGGGGATAGCGGTACCCAGTACTTC.